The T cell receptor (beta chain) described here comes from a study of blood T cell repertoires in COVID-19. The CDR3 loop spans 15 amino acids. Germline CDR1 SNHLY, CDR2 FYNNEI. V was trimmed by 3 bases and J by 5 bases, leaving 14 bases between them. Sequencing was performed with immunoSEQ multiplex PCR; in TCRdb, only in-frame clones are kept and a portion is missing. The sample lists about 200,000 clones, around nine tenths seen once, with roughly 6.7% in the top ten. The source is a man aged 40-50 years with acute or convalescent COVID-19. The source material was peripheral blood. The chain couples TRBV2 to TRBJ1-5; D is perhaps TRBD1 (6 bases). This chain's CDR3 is CASSDSWGRYQPQHF. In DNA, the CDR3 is TGTGCCAGCAGTGACAGCTGGGGGCGATATCAGCCCCAGCATTTT.